Presented here are 13 T cell receptor beta chains from one specimen sequenced in a study of T cells in Graves' hyperthyroidism and ophthalmopathy. Regions amplified from RNA transcripts were the TCR beta CDR3 regions. RT-PCR in the first round (using the HTBI primer set) targeted the TCR CDR3. TCRdb processed the multiplex PCR reads anew with MiXCR; each CDR3 protein has one entry. Of over 300,000 distinct CDR3 sequences in the sample, about an eighth were seen once. Sequencing was done on a sample of blood. These receptors all stem from a middle-aged woman with Graves' ophthalmopathy.

This chain joins TRBV5-6 and TRBJ2-1, with 8 bases identical to TRBD2. Germline trimming cut 5 bases from V and 0 bases from J; bases unmatched to any gene: 10. The CDR3 consists of 17 residues. CDR1 and CDR2 from the germline V gene are SGHDT and YYEEEE. CDR3: CASRPSGRALSYNEQFF. The CDR3 region has the DNA TGTGCCAGCAGGCCTAGCGGGCGGGCCCTCTCCTACAATGAGCAGTTCTTC.

This clonotype was counted ten times or more. This chain uses TRBV7-9 with TRBJ2-7; TRBD1 aligns across 7 bases. There are 13 residues in the CDR3. Germline assignment: CDR1 SEHNR and CDR2 FQNEAQ (reference sequence). V trimming: 5 bases; J trimming: 3 bases; junction bases outside the gene matches: 4. DNA for the CDR3: TGTGCCAGCAGCGCGAGGGACAGCTACGAGCAGTACTTC. This encodes CASSARDSYEQYF.

This clonotype has at least ten counts. The chain joins TRBV7-9 to TRBJ1-2, with a possible D match to TRBD1 (5 bases). Germline loops: CDR1 SEHNR, CDR2 FQNEAQ (reference sequence). The CDR3 consists of 14 residues. The V end lost 5 bases, the J end lost 7 bases, and 17 bases lay between the germline ends. In DNA, the CDR3 is TGTGCCAGCAGCCCTGCAACTAGGGGCTTTGGCTACACCTTC. Amino acid sequence: CASSPATRGFGYTF.

As DNA, the CDR3 is TGCAGCGTTCAAAGGACGGCCCAGGGCTCTGGCTACACCTTC. Protein sequence: CSVQRTAQGSGYTF. The chain links TRBV29-1 to TRBJ1-2, with TRBD1 as a possible D gene (5 bases). Germline CDR1 and CDR2: SQVTM and ANQGSEA. This CDR3 has 14 residues. The V and J ends lost 5 bases and 7 bases respectively, with 20 bases between them. The full variable domain, rest sourced from reference TRBV29-1 and TRBJ1-2, is SAVISQKPSRDICQRGTSLTIQCQVDSQVTMMFWYRQQPGQSLTLIATANQGSEATYESGFVIDKFPISRPNLTFSTLTVSNMSPEDSSIYLCSVQRTAQGSGYTFGSGTRLTVV.

The chain's CDR3 is CASSEGGFQETQYF. In nucleotides, the CDR3 is TGTGCCAGCAGTGAAGGAGGGTTCCAAGAGACCCAGTACTTC. The V gene is TRBV6-1, the J gene TRBJ2-5, with TRBD2 as a possible D gene (5 bases). Germline-derived CDR1 and CDR2 are MNHNS and SASEGT. There are 14 residues in the CDR3. The V end was cut by 1 base, the J end by 1 base, with 7 bases between.

This clonotype showed up many times. The chain recombines TRBV12-3 or TRBV12-4 with TRBJ2-1; TRBD2 might be the D (5 bases). V was clipped by 0 bases and J by 8 bases, with 8 bases between them. The CDR3 covers 13 residues. The CDR3 sequence is CASSLAGADEQFF. The CDR3 coding sequence is TGTGCCAGCAGTTTAGCGGGAGCCGATGAGCAGTTCTTC.

This clonotype appeared many times. The chain carries TRBV7-6 and TRBJ2-5; D uncertain. The CDR3 has 15 residues. V was pared by 5 bases and J by 4 bases, with 17 bases between. Germline CDR1 and CDR2: SGHVS and FNYEAQ. CDR3 protein: CASSTRPQASETQYF. The CDR3 DNA reads as TGTGCCAGCAGCACTCGGCCCCAGGCTTCAGAGACCCAGTACTTC.

The CDR3 here is CASSQADSPLHF. CDR3 DNA sequence: TGTGCCAGCAGCCAGGCGGATTCACCCCTCCACTTT. This chain links TRBV3-1 with TRBJ1-6; D is uncertain. Trimming took off 3 bases at V and 8 bases at J, with 5 bases between the two ends. The CDR3 consists of 12 residues. Looked up from germline, CDR1 is LGHDT and CDR2 is YNNKEL (reference sequence).

The V and J genes are TRBV6-1 and TRBJ2-1, with 8 positions matching TRBD2. The ends lost 8 bases at V and 6 bases at J; junction bases unmatched: 12. Germline V gene data show CDR1 as MNHNS and CDR2 as SASEGT. CDR3 length: 15 amino acids. The DNA of the CDR3 is TGTGCCAGCGGAAATATCGGGGGGGTGGGCAATGAGCAGTTCTTC. Encoded protein: CASGNIGGVGNEQFF.

This clonotype has a count of ten or more. This chain uses TRBV11-1 with TRBJ2-7, with 10 bases lining up with TRBD1. Trimming removed 5 bases from V and 5 bases from J; junction bases left unmatched: 6. The CDR3 spans 14 residues. Germline CDR1 SGHAT, CDR2 FQDESV (reference sequence). The CDR3 coding sequence is TGTGCCAGCAGCATGGACAGGGGGGCCCACGAGCAGTACTTC. It specifies CASSMDRGAHEQYF.

This clonotype was observed at least ten times. This chain connects TRBV2 to TRBJ1-1; maybe TRBD1 (5 bases). The germline V gene has CDR1 SNHLY and CDR2 FYNNEI. V was pared by 5 bases and J by 5 bases, with 9 bases between. The CDR3 consists of 12 residues. The CDR3 reads CASSHRITEAFF. Written as DNA, the CDR3 is TGTGCCAGCAGTCACAGGATAACTGAAGCTTTCTTT.

Ten or more counts support this clonotype. The J gene is TRBJ2-1, the V gene TRBV12-3 or TRBV12-4, with TRBD1 identical over 7 bases. The ends lost 7 bases at V and 7 bases at J; junction bases unmatched: 10. CDR3 size: 14 residues. The CDR3 bases are TGTGCCAGCACTGTACCACAGGGGTTTAATGAGCAGTTCTTC. Translating gives CASTVPQGFNEQFF.

The chain uses TRBV6-4 and TRBJ2-2; a weak D match, TRBD1 (6 bases). Germline loops: CDR1 MRHNA, CDR2 SNTAGT. This CDR3 is 16 amino acids long. The V end was cut by 0 bases, the J end by 5 bases, with 13 bases between. Here the CDR3 DNA reads TGTGCCAGCAGTGACTCGGGTGGACAGCCTACCGGGGAGCTGTTTTTT. Translating it yields CASSDSGGQPTGELFF.